This passage covers 24 T cell receptor beta chains from one sample sequenced in a study of cytotoxic CD8 clonotypes in ibrutinib-treated CLL. TCRdb's copy holds only in-frame clones and misses some; the assay was immunoSEQ multiplex PCR. Here the sample spans 200,000 to 250,000 clones, 70% being singletons. Sequences were derived from PBMCs, sampled after 24 months of ibrutinib treatment. The origin of the receptors is a human donor with chronic lymphocytic leukemia.

This clone was seen a few times. The gene calls are TRBV28 and TRBJ1-2, with unresolved D. V lost 5 bases, J lost 2 bases, and 12 bases lay in between. The CDR3 runs 14 residues. Looked up from germline, CDR1 is MDHEN and CDR2 is SYDVKM. DNA for the CDR3: TGTGCCAGCAGTCCAGTGGCCCTAAACTATGGCTACACCTTC. Protein product: CASSPVALNYGYTF.

This chain uses TRBV29-1 with TRBJ2-7; no firm D call. The CDR3 is made up of 12 amino acids. Germline-derived CDR1 and CDR2 are SQVTM and ANQGSEA. V was clipped by 4 bases and J by 7 bases, with 14 bases between them. The CDR3, as DNA: TGCAGCGTTGTCCAGGTCCTTGGGGAGCAGTACTTC. Amino acids: CSVVQVLGEQYF.

The chain is built from TRBV4-2 and TRBJ2-7; TRBD2 matches at 13 bases. V shed 3 bases, J shed 0 bases, and the junction held 5 bases outside the gene matches. The germline gives CDR1 LGHNA, CDR2 YNFKEQ. The length of the CDR3 is 17 residues. Here the CDR3 DNA reads TGTGCCAGCAGCCAGCAGACTAGCGGGAGGATCTCCTACGAGCAGTACTTC. This gives the protein CASSQQTSGRISYEQYF.

This chain joins TRBV29-1 and TRBJ2-1; TRBD2 aligns across 11 bases. V lost 8 bases and J lost 3; bases outside the gene matches: 9. The CDR3 has 15 amino acids. The germline gives CDR1 SQVTM, CDR2 ANQGSEA. DNA of the CDR3: TGCAGCCCGCTCCTGACTAGCGGGAACTACAATGAGCAGTTCTTC. It is translated as CSPLLTSGNYNEQFF.

This chain connects TRBV10-3 to TRBJ1-1; 9 nucleotides agree with TRBD1. Germline CDR1 is ENHRY and CDR2 is SYGVKD. With 6 bases clipped from V and 0 bases from J, the junction kept 5 bases outside the gene matches. CDR3 length: 15 amino acids. CDR3 DNA sequence: TGTGCCATCAGCGGGACAGGGATCATGAACACTGAAGCTTTCTTT. This translates into CAISGTGIMNTEAFF.

This chain connects TRBV28 to TRBJ2-1, with D maybe TRBD2 (7 bases). Germline assignment: CDR1 MDHEN and CDR2 SYDVKM. This CDR3 has 14 amino acids. Trimming shortened V by 7 bases and J by 6 bases, and 16 bases separated the two germline ends. The CDR3 loop is CASNSGGAVNEQFF. The CDR3 DNA reads as TGTGCCAGCAATTCGGGGGGCGCAGTCAATGAGCAGTTCTTC.

This clone was counted between two and nine times. CDR3 loop: CASSLEQNYGYTF. In DNA form, the CDR3 reads TGTGCCAGCAGTTTAGAACAGAACTATGGCTACACCTTC. The chain links TRBV28 to TRBJ1-2; D remains unclear. This CDR3 is built from 13 residues. V shed 2 bases and J shed 2 bases, with 6 bases lying between them. Germline loops: CDR1 MDHEN, CDR2 SYDVKM.

The rearrangement uses TRBV28 and TRBJ1-5; D perhaps matches TRBD1 (5 bases). V lost 6 bases and J lost 7, with 13 bases in between. CDR3 length: 13 residues. Germline lookup yields CDR1 MDHEN and CDR2 SYDVKM. The CDR3 protein is CASRRGLRQPQHF. For the CDR3, the DNA is TGTGCCAGCAGAAGGGGCCTACGACAGCCCCAGCATTTT.

The chain links TRBV30 to TRBJ2-5; TRBD2 is a possible D gene (7 bases). From germline, CDR1 is GTSNPN and CDR2 SVGIG (reference sequence). CDR3 length: 12 amino acids. Trimming shortened V by 5 bases and J by 5 bases, and 12 bases separated the two germline ends. The CDR3 is CAWRGAGETQYF. DNA for the CDR3: TGTGCCTGGCGGGGGGCTGGGGAGACCCAGTACTTC.

The chain employs TRBV7-6 and TRBJ2-7, with 10 bases lining up with TRBD2. J was trimmed by 4 bases and V by 1 base; bases with no gene match: 7. This CDR3 region has 16 residues. Germline-derived CDR1 and CDR2 are SGHVS and FNYEAQ. The CDR3 nucleotides are TGTGCCAGCAGCTTAGAGGCTAGCGGGAGTCCTTACGAGCAGTACTTC. Its translation: CASSLEASGSPYEQYF.

The V gene is TRBV27, the J gene TRBJ2-3; D uncertain. There are 16 residues in the CDR3. Germline V gene data show CDR1 as MNHEY and CDR2 as SMNVEV (reference sequence). V lost 4 bases and J lost 5, with 19 bases in between. The DNA for the CDR3 is TGTGCCAGCAGTTGGTCAGAAGTTAGGTTTATAGATACGCAGTATTTT. Amino acids: CASSWSEVRFIDTQYF.

This sequence joins TRBV6-5 and TRBJ1-5; D may be TRBD1 (5 bases). Looked up from germline, CDR1 is MNHEY and CDR2 is SVGAGI. The V gene lost 5 bases and the J gene lost 6 bases, with 11 bases spanning the gap. CDR3 length: 13 residues. The CDR3 bases are TGTGCCAGCAGTCTGGGGGGGACTCAGCCCCAGCATTTT. Its protein is CASSLGGTQPQHF.

This chain uses TRBV4-3 with TRBJ2-7; D uncertain. V was trimmed by 0 bases and J by 2 bases, leaving 5 bases between them. This CDR3 has 13 amino acids. The germline gives CDR1 LGHNA, CDR2 YSLEER. CDR3 sequence: CASSQEDPYEQYF. CDR3 nucleotides: TGCGCCAGCAGCCAAGAGGACCCCTACGAGCAGTACTTC.

V and J are TRBV5-4 and TRBJ2-7; no definite D call. The germline gives CDR1 SGHNT, CDR2 YYREEE (reference sequence). The V gene lost 1 base and the J gene lost 1 base, with 6 bases spanning the gap. The CDR3 is 13 amino acids. CDR3 protein: CASSLRPSYEQYF. DNA for the CDR3: TGTGCCAGCAGCTTGAGGCCGTCCTACGAGCAGTACTTC.

The gene calls are TRBV6-1 and TRBJ1-4; 8 bases are a match to TRBD1. The germline gives CDR1 MNHNS, CDR2 SASEGT. The CDR3 sequence is 14 residues long. With 1 base clipped from V and 7 bases from J, the junction kept 2 bases outside the gene matches. CDR3 in amino acids: CASSEVDRVEKLFF. CDR3 bases: TGTGCCAGCAGTGAAGTGGACAGGGTTGAAAAACTGTTTTTT.

This clone was detected only once. The chain recombines TRBV10-3 with TRBJ1-4; TRBD1 matches 7 bases. Trimming at V came to 2 bases and at J to 1 base, leaving 16 bases not matched to a gene. Per the germline V gene, CDR1 is ENHRY and CDR2 is SYGVKD. The CDR3 is 20 amino acids. The chain's CDR3 is CAISERAGGSRGRTNEKLFF. The CDR3 nucleotides are TGTGCCATCAGTGAGAGGGCAGGGGGTTCGCGGGGGCGAACTAATGAAAAACTGTTTTTT.

The rearrangement uses TRBV5-1 and TRBJ2-7, with D possibly being TRBD1 or TRBD2 (5 bases each). The CDR3 contains 12 residues. The germline V gene encodes CDR1 SGHRS and CDR2 YFSETQ. The germline V and J ends were trimmed by 0 bases and 7 bases, with 8 bases remaining between them. The chain's CDR3 is CASSLVEGEQYF. The CDR3, as DNA: TGCGCCAGCAGCTTGGTTGAGGGGGAGCAGTACTTC.

V gene TRBV2 combines with J gene TRBJ1-2; D gene uncertain. The CDR3 covers 14 residues. Trimming stripped 3 bases from V and 4 bases from J, with 12 bases between. Looked up from germline, CDR1 is SNHLY and CDR2 is FYNNEI. CDR3 sequence (DNA): TGTGCCAGCAGTGAGGAGGGTGCCGTCTATGGCTACACCTTC. Translating gives CASSEEGAVYGYTF.

The J gene is TRBJ2-2, the V gene TRBV7-6; maybe TRBD1 (6 bases). Germline values: CDR1 SGHVS, CDR2 FNYEAQ. Trimming stripped 1 base from V and 5 bases from J, with 11 bases between. The CDR3 extends over 15 amino acids. CDR3 sequence (DNA): TGTGCCAGCAGCTTAGGGACAGCAAATACCGGGGAGCTGTTTTTT. It translates to CASSLGTANTGELFF.

The chain has TRBV6-5 and TRBJ2-3; the match to TRBD2 covers 7 bases. The CDR3 is made up of 16 amino acids. In germline, CDR1 is MNHEY, CDR2 SVGAGI. Trimming took 0 bases from V and 2 from J; bases not matched to a gene: 5. The CDR3, as DNA: TGTGCCAGCAGTTACTCCGGGCGGGAGCCCACAGATACGCAGTATTTT. Residues: CASSYSGREPTDTQYF.

V and J are TRBV4-1 and TRBJ2-7; D gene unclear. Between the trimmed V and J ends, which lost 0 bases and 4 bases, there was a span of 4 bases. The CDR3 length is 12 residues. Germline V lookup: CDR1 MGHRA, CDR2 YSYEKL. The CDR3 DNA sequence: TGCGCCAGCAGCCAAGATTTTTACGAGCAGTACTTC. This gives the protein CASSQDFYEQYF.

Here the CDR3 DNA reads TGTGCCAGCAGTTCCTGGGGGACAGAGTACAATTATGGCTACACCTTC. It yields the protein CASSSWGTEYNYGYTF. J is TRBJ1-2 and V is TRBV6-5; TRBD1 agrees at 7 bases. The CDR3 sequence is 16 residues long. Germline CDR1 is MNHEY and CDR2 is SVGAGI. The V and J ends lost 4 bases and 5 bases, in that order; junction bases with no gene match: 13.

The chain couples TRBV11-2 to TRBJ1-1; TRBD1 might be the D (5 bases). The germline V gene has CDR1 SGHAT and CDR2 FQNNGV. With 5 bases removed from V and 1 base from J, the gap between germline ends came to 8 bases. This CDR3 region has 13 residues. CDR3 loop: CASSGDRNTEAFF. As DNA, the CDR3 is TGTGCCAGCAGCGGCGACAGGAACACTGAAGCTTTCTTT.

The chain is built from TRBV7-2 and TRBJ2-7; possibly TRBD2 for D (6 bases). In germline, CDR1 is SGHTA, CDR2 FQGNSA. The CDR3 covers 14 residues. With 1 base removed from V and 3 bases from J, the gap between germline ends came to 10 bases. Written as DNA, the CDR3 is TGTGCCAGCAGCTTAGTTGCGGGGAGCTACGAGCAGTACTTC. This gives the protein CASSLVAGSYEQYF.